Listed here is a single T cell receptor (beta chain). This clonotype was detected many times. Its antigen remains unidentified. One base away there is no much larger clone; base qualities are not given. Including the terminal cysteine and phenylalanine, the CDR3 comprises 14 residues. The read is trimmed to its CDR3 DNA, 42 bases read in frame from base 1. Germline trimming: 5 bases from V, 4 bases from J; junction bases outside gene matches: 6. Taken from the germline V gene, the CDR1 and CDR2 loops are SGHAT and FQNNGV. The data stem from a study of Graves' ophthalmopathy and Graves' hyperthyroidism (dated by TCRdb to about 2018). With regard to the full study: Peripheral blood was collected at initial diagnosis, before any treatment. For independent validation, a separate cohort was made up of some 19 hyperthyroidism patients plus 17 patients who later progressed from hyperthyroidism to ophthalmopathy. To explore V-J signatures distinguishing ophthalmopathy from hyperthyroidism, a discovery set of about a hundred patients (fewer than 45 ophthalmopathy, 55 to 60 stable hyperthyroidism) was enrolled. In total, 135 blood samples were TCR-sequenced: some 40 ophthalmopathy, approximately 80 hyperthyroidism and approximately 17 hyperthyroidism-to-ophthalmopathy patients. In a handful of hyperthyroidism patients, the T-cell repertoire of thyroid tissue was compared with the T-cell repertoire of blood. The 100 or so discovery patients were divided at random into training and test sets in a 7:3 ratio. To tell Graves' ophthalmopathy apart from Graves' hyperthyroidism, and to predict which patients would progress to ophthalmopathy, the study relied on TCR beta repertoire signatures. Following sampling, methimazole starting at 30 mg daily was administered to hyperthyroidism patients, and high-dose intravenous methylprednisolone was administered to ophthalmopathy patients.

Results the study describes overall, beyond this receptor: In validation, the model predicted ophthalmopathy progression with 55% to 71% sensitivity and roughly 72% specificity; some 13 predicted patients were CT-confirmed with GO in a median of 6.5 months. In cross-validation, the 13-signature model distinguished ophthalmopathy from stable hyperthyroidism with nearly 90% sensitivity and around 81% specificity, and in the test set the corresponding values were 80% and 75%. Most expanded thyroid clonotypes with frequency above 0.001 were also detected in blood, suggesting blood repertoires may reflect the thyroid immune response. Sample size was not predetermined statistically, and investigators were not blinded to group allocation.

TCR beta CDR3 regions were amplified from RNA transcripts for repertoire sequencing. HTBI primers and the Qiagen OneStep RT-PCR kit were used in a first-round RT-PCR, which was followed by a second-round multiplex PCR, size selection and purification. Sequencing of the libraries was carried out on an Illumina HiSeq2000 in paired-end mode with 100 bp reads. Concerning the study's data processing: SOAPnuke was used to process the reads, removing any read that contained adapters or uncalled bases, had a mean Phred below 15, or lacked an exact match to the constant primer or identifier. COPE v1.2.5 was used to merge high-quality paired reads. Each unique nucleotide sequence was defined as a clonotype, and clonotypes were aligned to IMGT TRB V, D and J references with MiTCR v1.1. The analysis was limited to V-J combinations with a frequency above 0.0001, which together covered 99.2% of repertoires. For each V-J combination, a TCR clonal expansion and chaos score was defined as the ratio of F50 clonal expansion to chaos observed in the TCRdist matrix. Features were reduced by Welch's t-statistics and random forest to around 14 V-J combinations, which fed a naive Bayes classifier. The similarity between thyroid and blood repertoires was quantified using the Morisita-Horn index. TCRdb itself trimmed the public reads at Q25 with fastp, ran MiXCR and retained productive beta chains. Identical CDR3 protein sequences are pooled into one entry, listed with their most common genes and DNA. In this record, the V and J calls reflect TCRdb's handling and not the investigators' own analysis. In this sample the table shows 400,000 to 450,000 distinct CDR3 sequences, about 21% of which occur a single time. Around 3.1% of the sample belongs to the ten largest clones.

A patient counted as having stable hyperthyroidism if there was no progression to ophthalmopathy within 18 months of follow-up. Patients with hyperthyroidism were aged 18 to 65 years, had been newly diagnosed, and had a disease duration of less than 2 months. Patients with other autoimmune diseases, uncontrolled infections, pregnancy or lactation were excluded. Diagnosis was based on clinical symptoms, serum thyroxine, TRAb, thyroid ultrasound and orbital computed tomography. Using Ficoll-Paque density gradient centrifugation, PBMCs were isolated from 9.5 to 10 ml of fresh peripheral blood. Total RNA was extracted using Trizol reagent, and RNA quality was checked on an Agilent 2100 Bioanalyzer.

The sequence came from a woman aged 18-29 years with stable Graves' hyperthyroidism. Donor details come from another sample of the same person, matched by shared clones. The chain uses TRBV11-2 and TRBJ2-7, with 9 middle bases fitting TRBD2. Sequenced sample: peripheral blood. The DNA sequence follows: TGTGCCAGCAGCCCCTTAGCGGGAGCGTACGAGCAGTACTTC. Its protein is CASSPLAGAYEQYF.